Listed below are T cell receptor beta chains from one sample, sequenced in a study of T cell repertoires in ileal Crohn's disease. TCRdb's table, derived via immunoSEQ multiplex PCR, lists solely in-frame clones and lacks some. This sample has about 62,000 clones, with about 88% found just once. Sequenced: ileal tissue. All receptors derive from an adult with Crohn's disease. Each CDR3 is given with its conserved first and last residue. The D gene is left open where the match is weak. Only some rows state a clone size, as once, few, many or a class for expanded clones.

size: NA
J: TRBJ2-1
D: TRBD1
V: TRBV7-6
DNA: TGTGCCAGCAGCTTAGAAGGGGGCGTCCTGGGCAATGAGCAGTTCTTC
CDR3: CASSLEGGVLGNEQFF

size: NA
J: TRBJ2-1
D: TRBD2
V: TRBV7-6
DNA: TGTGCCAGCTCGATAGCGGGGGGCCAGAGCTCCTACAATGAGCAGTTCTTC
CDR3: CASSIAGGQSSYNEQFF

size: NA
J: TRBJ2-2
D: TRBD1
V: TRBV18
DNA: TGTGCCAGCTCAACAGGGACAGGGACTGGCGGGGAGCTGTTTTTT
CDR3: CASSTGTGTGGELFF

size: NA
J: TRBJ2-5
D: TRBD1
V: TRBV7-7
DNA: TGTGCTAGCAGCCACCGACAGGGCGGGCAAGAGACCCAGTACTTC
CDR3: CASSHRQGGQETQYF

size: NA
J: TRBJ1-5
D: TRBD1
V: TRBV7-7
DNA: TGTGCTAGCAGCCTGGACAGGGGGCAGCCCCAGCATTTT
CDR3: CASSLDRGQPQHF

size: NA
J: TRBJ1-4
D: TRBD1
V: TRBV5-6
DNA: TGTGCCAGCAGCGCTGGCCGGCCGACAGGGAATGAAAAACTGTTTTTT
CDR3: CASSAGRPTGNEKLFF

size: NA
J: TRBJ1-2
D: NA
V: TRBV2
DNA: TGTGCCAGCGAGATCGGGATCGGGGGCTACACCTTC
CDR3: CASEIGIGGYTF

size: NA
J: TRBJ2-1
D: TRBD2
V: TRBV11-3
DNA: TGTGCCAGCAGCTTGGGACTAGCTAGCAATGAGCAGTTCTTC
CDR3: CASSLGLASNEQFF

size: NA
J: TRBJ2-2
D: TRBD1
V: TRBV30
DNA: TGTGCCTGGAGTGTACTTCCGGGACAGGGTGGCGGGGAGCTGTTTTTT
CDR3: CAWSVLPGQGGGELFF

size: NA
J: TRBJ1-2
D: TRBD1
V: TRBV4-2
DNA: TGTGCCAGCAGCCAAGAAAGAACAGGGGGCGGGGGCTACACCTTC
CDR3: CASSQERTGGGGYTF

size: NA
J: TRBJ2-1
D: NA
V: TRBV15
DNA: TGTGCCACCAGCAGGGAATCAACAGGGAGGGGGTACAATGAGCAGTTCTTC
CDR3: CATSRESTGRGYNEQFF

size: NA
J: TRBJ1-2
D: TRBD1
V: TRBV2
DNA: TGTGCCAGCAGTCGAGACAGGGGACAACGCTATGGCTACACCTTC
CDR3: CASSRDRGQRYGYTF

size: NA
J: TRBJ2-1
D: NA
V: TRBV9
DNA: TGTGCCAGCAGCGCCCCGGGGAGTTCCTACAATGAGCAGTTCTTC
CDR3: CASSAPGSSYNEQFF

size: NA
J: TRBJ1-5
D: NA
V: TRBV19
DNA: TGTGCCAGTCGTATCCTGGGGCAGGGGATGGATCAGCCCCAGCATTTT
CDR3: CASRILGQGMDQPQHF

size: NA
J: TRBJ2-1
D: TRBD2
V: TRBV27
DNA: TGTGCCAGCAGTATTGCGGGGGGGCCGTTCAATGAGCAGTTCTTC
CDR3: CASSIAGGPFNEQFF

size: NA
J: TRBJ1-1
D: NA
V: TRBV6-1
DNA: TGTGCCAGCAGTAAGGACTTAACTGAAGCTTTCTTT
CDR3: CASSKDLTEAFF

size: NA
J: TRBJ2-5
D: NA
V: TRBV27
DNA: TGTGCCAGCAGTTCAATGACAGATTTCCAAGAGACCCAGTACTTC
CDR3: CASSSMTDFQETQYF

size: NA
J: TRBJ2-1
D: TRBD1
V: TRBV5-1
DNA: TGCGCCAGCAGACCAGAGACAGGGGGCTCCTACAATGAGCAGTTCTTC
CDR3: CASRPETGGSYNEQFF

size: NA
J: TRBJ1-1
D: NA
V: TRBV19
DNA: TGTGCCAGTAACCGGCCCCCGGAGGACACTGAAGCTTTCTTT
CDR3: CASNRPPEDTEAFF

size: NA
J: TRBJ2-3
D: NA
V: TRBV6-5
DNA: TGTGCCAGCCGAACGTCGGCAGATACGCAGTATTTT
CDR3: CASRTSADTQYF

size: NA
J: TRBJ2-2
D: NA
V: TRBV6-5
DNA: TGTGCCAGCAGTTACAATCGCGGTATCACCGGGGAGCTGTTTTTT
CDR3: CASSYNRGITGELFF

size: NA
J: TRBJ1-5
D: NA
V: TRBV4-1
DNA: TGCGCCAGCAGCCAAGAGCAGTATCAGCCCCAGCATTTT
CDR3: CASSQEQYQPQHF

size: NA
J: TRBJ2-2
D: TRBD2
V: TRBV27
DNA: TGTGCCAGCAGTTTAGGGAAAACCGCTAGCGGTCGTGGGGAGCTGTTTTTT
CDR3: CASSLGKTASGRGELFF

size: NA
J: TRBJ2-3
D: NA
V: TRBV14
DNA: TGTGCCAGCAGCCACCGATGGGGAGACACAGATACGCAGTATTTT
CDR3: CASSHRWGDTDTQYF

size: NA
J: TRBJ1-5
D: NA
V: TRBV20-1
DNA: TGCAGTGCTAGAGTCGGGCAGCCCCAGCATTTT
CDR3: CSARVGQPQHF

size: NA
J: TRBJ2-2
D: NA
V: TRBV5-4
DNA: TGTGCCAGCAGCCTGCAGACAGTTGGTGACGGGGAGCTGTTTTTT
CDR3: CASSLQTVGDGELFF

size: NA
J: TRBJ2-3
D: TRBD1
V: TRBV7-3
DNA: TGTGCCAGCAGCGAGGACAGGTACACAGATACGCAGTATTTT
CDR3: CASSEDRYTDTQYF

size: few
J: TRBJ2-2
D: NA
V: TRBV2
DNA: TGTGCCAGCAGCCCACAAGCGGCGAACACCGGGGAGCTGTTTTTT
CDR3: CASSPQAANTGELFF

size: NA
J: TRBJ1-5
D: NA
V: TRBV30
DNA: TGTGCCTGGAGCGGAGGTCTGGATCAGCCCCAGCATTTT
CDR3: CAWSGGLDQPQHF

size: NA
J: TRBJ2-7
D: TRBD2
V: TRBV27
DNA: TGTGCCAGCAGTATACACGGGACTACTCGCTACGAGCAGTACTTC
CDR3: CASSIHGTTRYEQYF

size: NA
J: TRBJ1-2
D: TRBD1
V: TRBV15
DNA: TGTGCCACCAGCAGGGCCGGGACAGCGTCTGACTATGGCTACACCTTC
CDR3: CATSRAGTASDYGYTF

size: NA
J: TRBJ1-5
D: NA
V: TRBV30
DNA: TGTGCCTGGAGTGTGGGCCCGGCCGGTCAGCCCCAGCATTTT
CDR3: CAWSVGPAGQPQHF

size: NA
J: TRBJ2-1
D: TRBD2
V: TRBV18
DNA: TGTGCCAGCTCACAGACTAGCGGATCCTACAATGAGCAGTTCTTC
CDR3: CASSQTSGSYNEQFF

size: NA
J: TRBJ2-5
D: NA
V: TRBV21-1
DNA: TGTGCCAGCAGCAAAGTTTTGGACAGGGGCAACCAAGAGACCCAGTACTTC
CDR3: CASSKVLDRGNQETQYF

size: once
J: TRBJ1-2
D: NA
V: TRBV6-1
DNA: TGTGCCAGCAGTGAGGACACCTACTATGGCTACACCTTC
CDR3: CASSEDTYYGYTF

size: NA
J: TRBJ2-5
D: TRBD1
V: TRBV6-6
DNA: TGTGCCAGCAACAACCGGGACAGGCCCCAACGGGAGACCCAGTACTTC
CDR3: CASNNRDRPQRETQYF

size: few
J: TRBJ2-5
D: TRBD1
V: TRBV5-1
DNA: TGCGCCAGCCGTCCAGACAGGGCGGGAGAGACCCAGTACTTC
CDR3: CASRPDRAGETQYF

size: NA
J: TRBJ2-5
D: TRBD1
V: TRBV6-6
DNA: TGTGCCAGCAATCACGGGCGACAGGGGGCTGAGACCCAGTACTTC
CDR3: CASNHGRQGAETQYF

size: NA
J: TRBJ1-4
D: NA
V: TRBV13
DNA: TGTGCCAGCAGCTTCGGGGTTGTTGAAAAACTGTTTTTT
CDR3: CASSFGVVEKLFF

size: NA
J: TRBJ2-3
D: TRBD2
V: TRBV29-1
DNA: TGCAGCGTTCAAGGCGGGGGAAATACGCAGTATTTT
CDR3: CSVQGGGNTQYF

size: NA
J: TRBJ2-1
D: NA
V: TRBV5-1
DNA: TGCGCCTCCGGTGGGGGGAGAGTCTCCTACAATGAGCAGTTCTTC
CDR3: CASGGGRVSYNEQFF

size: NA
J: TRBJ2-1
D: TRBD2
V: TRBV6-6
DNA: TGTGCCAGCAGAGGAGGGACTAGGGCCTATTTGGATGAGCAGTTCTTC
CDR3: CASRGGTRAYLDEQFF

size: NA
J: TRBJ1-2
D: NA
V: TRBV28
DNA: TGTGCCAGCAGTTTAGATACGGGGGGCTACACCTTC
CDR3: CASSLDTGGYTF

size: NA
J: TRBJ1-2
D: NA
V: TRBV5-4
DNA: TGTGCCAGCAGCTATTGGGGCGACGGTCGAGGCTACACCTTC
CDR3: CASSYWGDGRGYTF

size: NA
J: TRBJ1-5
D: NA
V: TRBV5-6
DNA: TGTGCCAGCAGCTTGCTCGTGGGGAGCAGCAATCAGCCCCAGCATTTT
CDR3: CASSLLVGSSNQPQHF

size: NA
J: TRBJ1-1
D: TRBD1
V: TRBV6-5
DNA: TGTGCCAGCAGCAGACAGGGGATGCACACTGAAGCTTTCTTT
CDR3: CASSRQGMHTEAFF

size: NA
J: TRBJ1-5
D: TRBD1
V: TRBV19
DNA: TGTGCCAGTAGCGGACAGGGGGATCAGCCCCAGCATTTT
CDR3: CASSGQGDQPQHF

size: NA
J: TRBJ1-1
D: TRBD1
V: TRBV5-1
DNA: TGCGCCAGCAGCCTAGGGACAGGGGGAATCGGTAGCACTGAAGCTTTCTTT
CDR3: CASSLGTGGIGSTEAFF

size: NA
J: TRBJ1-2
D: NA
V: TRBV27
DNA: TGTGCCAGCAGTTTATTTGGGGGCGATGGCTACACCTTC
CDR3: CASSLFGGDGYTF

size: once
J: TRBJ2-7
D: TRBD2
V: TRBV7-8
DNA: TGTGCCAGCAGCCACCCGGGACTAGTGAGAGGGGACTACGAGCAGTACTTC
CDR3: CASSHPGLVRGDYEQYF

size: NA
J: TRBJ1-2
D: TRBD1
V: TRBV11-2
DNA: TGTGCCAGCAGCGCCGGGACAGGCATTATTCACTATGGCTACACCTTC
CDR3: CASSAGTGIIHYGYTF